A selection of T cell receptor beta chains follows, all from one sample in a study of blood T cell repertoires in COVID-19. Assay: immunoSEQ multiplex PCR; the TCRdb copy retains only in-frame clones and omits some. Of about 210,000 clones in the sample, about 91% were seen once. Sequencing was performed on peripheral blood. These receptors came from a man aged 25 to 40 with acute or convalescent COVID-19. Both conserved end residues are part of each CDR3. A D gene is named only where the DNA matches it firmly. Clone sizes are given selectively: once, few, many, or a class where the clone is expanded.

>TRBJ2-1|few|15|TRBV7-3|.
TGTGCCAGCAGCCCCCAATTTAGCTCCTACAATGAGCAGTTCTTC
CASSPQFSSYNEQFF
>TRBJ2-7|.|13|TRBV29-1|TRBD2
TGCAGCGGGACTAGCGGGAGGTTTGGGGAGCAGTACTTC
CSGTSGRFGEQYF
>TRBJ2-1|.|16|TRBV5-1|TRBD2
TGCGCCAGCACACCAATTCCCAGCGGGGGGGGAAATGAGCAGTTCTTC
CASTPIPSGGGNEQFF
>TRBJ1-3|.|16|TRBV28|.
TGTGCCAGCAGTATACCCTCTCCAGGGGCTGGAAACACCATATATTTT
CASSIPSPGAGNTIYF
>TRBJ1-1|.|15|TRBV7-2|TRBD1
TGTGCCAGCAGCCCGTGGACAGGGATGAACACTGAAGCTTTCTTT
CASSPWTGMNTEAFF
>TRBJ2-5|few|15|TRBV5-1|.
TGCGCCAGCAGCTTGGTTCCCATGCGAGAAGAGACCCAGTACTTC
CASSLVPMREETQYF
>TRBJ2-1|.|11|TRBV20-1|.
TGCAGTGTTCCAAAATACAATGAGCAGTTCTTC
CSVPKYNEQFF
>TRBJ2-2|.|15|TRBV9|.
TGTGCCAGCAGCGTAGAGGGGCTCGGTACCGGGGAGCTGTTTTTT
CASSVEGLGTGELFF
>TRBJ2-2|.|14|TRBV6-5|.
TGTGCCAGCATATACAGGGCGGGTCCCGGGGAGCTGTTTTTT
CASIYRAGPGELFF
>TRBJ2-3|.|16|TRBV3-1/TRBV3-2|TRBD2
TGTGCCAGCAGCCGCCTAGCGGGGGGTGTCACAGATACGCAGTATTTT
CASSRLAGGVTDTQYF
>TRBJ1-2|few|13|TRBV4-1|.
TGCGCCAGCAGCCAAGATGGGCCGTATGGCTACACCTTC
CASSQDGPYGYTF
>TRBJ2-7|.|13|TRBV29-1|TRBD1
TGCAGCGTTATAAAAGGGGGCATCTACGAGCAGTACTTC
CSVIKGGIYEQYF
>TRBJ2-1|.|15|TRBV18|TRBD1
TGTGCCAGCTCAAAGTTAGGACAGGGGGATTATGAGCAGTTCTTC
CASSKLGQGDYEQFF
>TRBJ1-1|.|15|TRBV6-5|.
TGTGCCAGCAGTTACACTAGTTCCGGGAAAACTGAAGCTTTCTTT
CASSYTSSGKTEAFF
>TRBJ2-7|.|11|TRBV11-2|.
TGTGCCAGCAGCTCCTACCACGAGCAGTACTTC
CASSSYHEQYF
>TRBJ1-1|once|18|TRBV4-2|.
TGTGCCAGCAGCCAAGATTTGCTAACAGGGTGGGGGAACACTGAAGCTTTCTTT
CASSQDLLTGWGNTEAFF
>TRBJ1-4|.|12|TRBV4-2|.
TGTGCCAGTGGAGTGTCGCAGGAAAAACTGTTTTTT
CASGVSQEKLFF
>TRBJ1-2|.|13|TRBV11-3|.
TGTGCCAGCAGCTTAGGCCCTCTGCGTGGCTACACCTTC
CASSLGPLRGYTF
>TRBJ1-6|.|16|TRBV2|TRBD1
TGTGCCAGCAGGTCTACAGGGGGCTGGGGAAATTCACCCCTCCACTTT
CASRSTGGWGNSPLHF
>TRBJ1-3|.|13|TRBV5-1|TRBD1
TGCGCCAGCAGTCAGGGGGCTGGAAACACCATATATTTT
CASSQGAGNTIYF
>TRBJ1-2|once|15|TRBV6-5|TRBD1
TGTGCCAGCAACTCGGCAGGGGGCACTAACTATGGCTACACCTTC
CASNSAGGTNYGYTF
>TRBJ2-7|once|14|TRBV11-2|.
TGTGCCAGCAGTAGCGACTACTCCCCCTACGAGCAGTACTTC
CASSSDYSPYEQYF
>TRBJ1-2|.|13|TRBV28|TRBD1
TGTGCCAGCAGTTTCGGGACAGGGGGTGGCTACACCTTC
CASSFGTGGGYTF
>TRBJ1-5|.|15|TRBV6-2/TRBV6-3|.
TGTGCCAGCAGCCGACAGACGGAAGGGAATCAGCCCCAGCATTTT
CASSRQTEGNQPQHF
>TRBJ2-3|.|16|TRBV7-2|TRBD2
TGTGCCAGCAGCTTAGTTGTTAGCGGGGGCACAGATACGCAGTATTTT
CASSLVVSGGTDTQYF
>TRBJ1-6|.|12|TRBV28|.
TGTGCCAGCAGAGAGGTGGGTTCACCCCTCCACTTT
CASREVGSPLHF
>TRBJ1-3|.|15|TRBV6-2/TRBV6-3|.
TGTGCCAGCAGTGAGGACAGACTCTCTGGAAACACCATATATTTT
CASSEDRLSGNTIYF
>TRBJ2-7|.|16|TRBV12-5|TRBD2
TGTGCTAGTGGTTTGGTACGGTCAGCGGGGGCGGGAGAGCAGTACTTC
CASGLVRSAGAGEQYF
>TRBJ2-7|.|15|TRBV9|.
TGTGCCAGCAGCAGAGACAAGGACAGTCCCTACGAGCAGTACTTC
CASSRDKDSPYEQYF
>TRBJ2-3|.|15|TRBV4-1|.
TGCGCCAGCAGCCAAGATCAGGGGGGCGGCGATACGCAGTATTTT
CASSQDQGGGDTQYF
>TRBJ2-7|.|15|TRBV7-9|TRBD1
TGTGCCAGCAGCCCGCGTAGGACAGGTCCACTCCAGCAAACATTC
CASSPRRTGPLQQTF
>TRBJ1-4|.|15|TRBV5-4|TRBD1
TGTGCCAGCAGCTCCGGGACAGGGGTTAAGGAAAAACTGTTTTTT
CASSSGTGVKEKLFF
>TRBJ2-3|.|16|TRBV9|TRBD2
TGTGCCAGCGGGCTGGCGGCGGGGGGGCCCACAGATACGCAGTATTTT
CASGLAAGGPTDTQYF
>TRBJ2-5|.|18|TRBV4-1|TRBD2
TGCGCCAGCAGCCAAGACCGGGGACTAGCGGGGGGCGAAGGGACCCAGTACTTC
CASSQDRGLAGGEGTQYF
>TRBJ1-1|.|17|TRBV11-2|TRBD1
TGTGCCAGCAGCTTAGTCTTTGGACAGGGGGCGGGAACTGAAGCTTTCTTT
CASSLVFGQGAGTEAFF
>TRBJ1-2|.|16|TRBV15|TRBD1
TGTGCCACCAGCAGAGGGACAGGGAGAGCTAACTATGGCTACACCTTC
CATSRGTGRANYGYTF